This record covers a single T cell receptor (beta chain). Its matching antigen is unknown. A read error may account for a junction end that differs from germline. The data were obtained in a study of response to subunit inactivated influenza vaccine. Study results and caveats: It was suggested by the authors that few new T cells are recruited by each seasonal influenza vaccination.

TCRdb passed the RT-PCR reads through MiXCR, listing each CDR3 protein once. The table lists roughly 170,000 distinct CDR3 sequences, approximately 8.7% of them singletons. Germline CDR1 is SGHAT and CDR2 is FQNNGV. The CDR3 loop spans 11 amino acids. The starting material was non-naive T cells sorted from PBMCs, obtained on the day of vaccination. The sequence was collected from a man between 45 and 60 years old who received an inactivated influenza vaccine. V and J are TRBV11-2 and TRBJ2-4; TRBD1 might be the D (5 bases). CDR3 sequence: CASSLGGRVDF. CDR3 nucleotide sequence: TGTGCCAGCAGCTTAGGGGGCAGGGTTGACTTC.